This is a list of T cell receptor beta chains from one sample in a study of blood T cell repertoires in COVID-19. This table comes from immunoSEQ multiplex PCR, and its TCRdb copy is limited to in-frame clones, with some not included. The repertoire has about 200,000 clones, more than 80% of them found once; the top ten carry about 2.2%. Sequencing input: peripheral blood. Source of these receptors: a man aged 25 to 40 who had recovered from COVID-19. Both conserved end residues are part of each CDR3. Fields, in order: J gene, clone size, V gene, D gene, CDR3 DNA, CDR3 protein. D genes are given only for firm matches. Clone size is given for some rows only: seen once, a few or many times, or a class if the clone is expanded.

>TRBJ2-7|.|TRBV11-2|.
TGTGCCAGCAGCTTACTGTCAGCCCAGACTACCTACGAGCAGTACTTC
CASSLLSAQTTYEQYF
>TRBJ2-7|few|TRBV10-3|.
TGTGCCATCAGTGAGTCGACTAAGGGCTACGAGCAGTACTTC
CAISESTKGYEQYF
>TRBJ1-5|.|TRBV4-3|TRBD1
TGCGCCAGCAGCCAAGAATGGGCAGGGGGCTATGATCAGCCCCAGCATTTT
CASSQEWAGGYDQPQHF
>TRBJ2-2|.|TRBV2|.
TGTGCCAGCAGAGAACAGGGCGGGGAGCTGTTTTTT
CASREQGGELFF
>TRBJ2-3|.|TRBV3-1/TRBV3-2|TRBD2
TGTGCCAGCAGACAACTAGCGGGGGGATACACAGATACGCAGTATTTT
CASRQLAGGYTDTQYF
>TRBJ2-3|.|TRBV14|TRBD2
TGTGCCAGCAGCCAACGGTGGCGGGGGGTAACAGATACGCAGTATTTT
CASSQRWRGVTDTQYF
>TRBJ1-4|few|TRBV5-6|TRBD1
TGTGCCAGCAGCTCGACAGGGGGCTCGATGATAAGTGAAAAACTGTTTTTT
CASSSTGGSMISEKLFF
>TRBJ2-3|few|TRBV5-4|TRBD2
TGTGCCAGCAGAACTGGCGGGGGGGGCACAGATACGCAGTATTTT
CASRTGGGGTDTQYF
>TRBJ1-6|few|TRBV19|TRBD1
TGTGCCAGTAGATGGACAGGGTGGAGGAATTCACCCCTCCACTTT
CASRWTGWRNSPLHF
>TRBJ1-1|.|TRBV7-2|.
TGTGCCAGCTCCAGGGTGGGGAACACTGAAGCTTTCTTT
CASSRVGNTEAFF
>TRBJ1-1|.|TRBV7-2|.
TGTGCCAGCAGCTTACTCGTTCGGGAGGGAGCTTTCTTT
CASSLLVREGAFF
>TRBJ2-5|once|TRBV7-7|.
TGTGCCAGCAGCGGGGGCGGTGAGACCCAGTACTTC
CASSGGGETQYF
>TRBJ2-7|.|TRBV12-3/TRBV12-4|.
TGTGCCAGCAGCACCGGGTCCTCCTACGAGCAGTACTTC
CASSTGSSYEQYF
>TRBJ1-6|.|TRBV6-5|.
TGTGCCAGCAGAGAGTATAATTCACCCCTCCACTTT
CASREYNSPLHF
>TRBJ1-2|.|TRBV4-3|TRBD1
TGCGCCAGCAGCCGGTCACAGGGGAGCAATGGCTACACCTTC
CASSRSQGSNGYTF
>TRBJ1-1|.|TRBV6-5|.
TGTGCCAGCAGTTACTCTGCCAGGAACACTGAAGCTTTCTTT
CASSYSARNTEAFF
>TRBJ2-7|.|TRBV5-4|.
TGTGCCAGCAGTCCCCCTAGGGGGTCCTCCTACGAGCAGTACTTC
CASSPPRGSSYEQYF
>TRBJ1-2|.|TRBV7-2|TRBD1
TGTGCCAGCAGCCGGGACAGGGCGGGGTACACCTTC
CASSRDRAGYTF
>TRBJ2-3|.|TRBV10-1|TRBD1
TGCGCCAGCCGCCCGGGACAGGGTATCGCAGATACGCAGTATTTT
CASRPGQGIADTQYF
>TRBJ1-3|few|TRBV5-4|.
TGTGCCAGCAGCTTGGGGCTGATCTCTGGAAACACCATATATTTT
CASSLGLISGNTIYF
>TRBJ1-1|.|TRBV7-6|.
TGTGCCAGCAGCCTTACACGGCGGAGGGAGAACACTGAAGCTTTCTTT
CASSLTRRRENTEAFF
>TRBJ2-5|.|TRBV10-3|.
TGTGCCATCAGTGGCCCCGGGGGTGTGGGGGAGACCCAGTACTTC
CAISGPGGVGETQYF
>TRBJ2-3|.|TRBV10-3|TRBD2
TGTGCCATCAGTGAGTCGCCCAGCGGGGGGGGACCAGATACGCAGTATTTT
CAISESPSGGGPDTQYF
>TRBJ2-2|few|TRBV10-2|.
TGCGCCAGCAGTTTAAACACCGGGGAGCTGTTTTTT
CASSLNTGELFF
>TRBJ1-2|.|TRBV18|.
TGTGCCAGCTCACCTGACCCCCGGGGGGCGATTGGCTACACCTTC
CASSPDPRGAIGYTF
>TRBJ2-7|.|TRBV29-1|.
TGCAGCGTCTCCCTAGGGGGCTACGAGCAGTACTTC
CSVSLGGYEQYF
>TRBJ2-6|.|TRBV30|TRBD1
TGTGCCCTGGTTGAGGACAGGTCTGATGGGGCCAACGTCCTGACTTTC
CALVEDRSDGANVLTF
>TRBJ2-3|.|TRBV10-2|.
TGCGCCAGCAGTGTGGTCTACACAGATACGCAGTATTTT
CASSVVYTDTQYF
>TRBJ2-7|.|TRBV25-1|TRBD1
TGTGCCAGCAGTGAATATAGGTCTCACAGGGGATTGAACTACGAGCAGTACTTC
CASSEYRSHRGLNYEQYF
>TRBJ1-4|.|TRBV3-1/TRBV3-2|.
TGTGCCAGCAGCCTAAGCCCGGGAAGAAATGAAAAACTGTTTTTT
CASSLSPGRNEKLFF